This T cell receptor beta chain was observed in a study of shared clonotypes between healthy human individuals. The germline V gene has CDR1 SGDLS and CDR2 YYNGEE. There are 14 residues in the CDR3. The V gene lost 6 bases and the J gene lost 2 bases, with 15 bases spanning the gap. CD45RO-negative, CCR7-selected cells formed the naive CD8 fraction, which excluded terminally differentiated effector memory CD45RA+ cells. The repertoire was sequenced with immunoSEQ multiplex PCR; TCRdb's copy has only in-frame clones and lacks some. The repertoire holds 1.5 million to 2.5 million clones, with about 94% as singletons.

The sample comprised naive CD8+ T cells sorted from blood. J is TRBJ2-7 and V is TRBV9, with D perhaps assigned TRBD1 or TRBD2 (6 bases each). This TCR came from a man in his late teens or twenties in good health. Written as DNA, the CDR3 is TGTGCCAGCACCCTGGGGGCGGGACCCTACGAGCAGTACTTC. This gives the protein CASTLGAGPYEQYF.